This T cell receptor (beta chain) was sequenced during a study of blood T cell repertoires in COVID-19. Study as a whole: Sources were T cells, B-cell-depleted T cells, or PBMCs; the material itself was cDNA or gDNA.

Germline V gene data show CDR1 as LNHDA and CDR2 as SQIVND (reference sequence). The CDR3 sequence is 15 residues long. The ends were cut back, 4 bases at V and 3 bases at J, with 13 bases in the middle. In the study's own analysis: Reference gene primer amplification in the assay estimated nucleated cell counts. Profiled with immunoSEQ multiplex PCR; TCRdb holds only in-frame clones, not every one. V and J calls and clone size follow that table, whereas D and trimming were derived from the DNA. The data contain approximately 170,000 clones, about 90% of them singletons. Enrolled through a virtual design, the participants were between roughly 18 and 90 years of age and came from 24 US areas.

The chain links TRBV19 to TRBJ1-5; perhaps TRBD1 as D (6 bases). The sample was PBMCs or T cells enriched from blood (not recorded which). The TCR sequence derives from a woman under 30 who had recovered from COVID-19. In DNA form, the CDR3 reads TGTGCCAGTAGTACCAGGGGATGGGTCAATCAGCCCCAGCATTTT. Protein sequence: CASSTRGWVNQPQHF.